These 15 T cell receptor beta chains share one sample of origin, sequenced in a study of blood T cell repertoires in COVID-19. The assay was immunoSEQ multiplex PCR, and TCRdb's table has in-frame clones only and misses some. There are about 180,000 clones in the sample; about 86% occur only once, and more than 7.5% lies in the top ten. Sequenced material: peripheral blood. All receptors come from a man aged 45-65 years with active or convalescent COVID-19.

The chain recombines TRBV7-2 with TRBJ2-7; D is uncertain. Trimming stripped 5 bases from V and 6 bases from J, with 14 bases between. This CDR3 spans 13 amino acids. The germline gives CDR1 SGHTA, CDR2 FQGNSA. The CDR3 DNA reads TGTGCCAGCAGCCCCCTCGTCGGAGCCGAGCAGTACTTC. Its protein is CASSPLVGAEQYF.

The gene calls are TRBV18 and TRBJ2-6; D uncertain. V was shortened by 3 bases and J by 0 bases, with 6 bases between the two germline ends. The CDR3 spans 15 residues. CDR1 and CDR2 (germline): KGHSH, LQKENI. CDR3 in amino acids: CASSPGASGANVLTF. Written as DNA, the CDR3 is TGTGCCAGCTCACCGGGCGCCTCTGGGGCCAACGTCCTGACTTTC.

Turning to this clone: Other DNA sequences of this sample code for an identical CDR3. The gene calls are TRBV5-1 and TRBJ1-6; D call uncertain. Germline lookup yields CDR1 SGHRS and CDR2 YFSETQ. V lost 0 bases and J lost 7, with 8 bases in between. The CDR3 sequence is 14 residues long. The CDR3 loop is CASSLVSGNSPLHF. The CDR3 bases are TGCGCCAGCAGCTTGGTTTCGGGAAATTCACCCCTCCACTTT.

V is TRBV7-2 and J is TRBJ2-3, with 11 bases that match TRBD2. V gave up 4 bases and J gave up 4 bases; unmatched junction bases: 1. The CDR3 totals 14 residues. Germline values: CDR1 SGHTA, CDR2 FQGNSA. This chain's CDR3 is CASSSTSGADTQYF. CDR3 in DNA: TGTGCCAGCAGCTCGACTAGCGGGGCAGATACGCAGTATTTT.

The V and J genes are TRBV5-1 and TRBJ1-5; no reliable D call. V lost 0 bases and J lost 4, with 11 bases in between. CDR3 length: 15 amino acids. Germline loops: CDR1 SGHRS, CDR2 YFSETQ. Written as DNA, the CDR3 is TGCGCCAGCAGCTTGGCCAGATACAGAAATCAGCCCCAGCATTTT. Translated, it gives CASSLARYRNQPQHF. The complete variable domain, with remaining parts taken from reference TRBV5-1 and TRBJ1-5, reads KAGVTQTPRYLIKTRGQQVTLSCSPISGHRSVSWYQQTPGQGLQFLFEYFSETQRNKGNFPGRFSGRQFSNSRSEMNVSTLELGDSALYLCASSLARYRNQPQHFGDGTRLSIL.

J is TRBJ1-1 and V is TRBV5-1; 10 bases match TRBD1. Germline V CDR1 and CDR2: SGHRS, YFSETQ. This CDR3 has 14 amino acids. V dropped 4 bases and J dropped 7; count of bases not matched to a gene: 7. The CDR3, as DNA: TGCGCCAGCAGCGATAGACAGGGGGCATTTGAAGCTTTCTTT. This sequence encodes CASSDRQGAFEAFF.

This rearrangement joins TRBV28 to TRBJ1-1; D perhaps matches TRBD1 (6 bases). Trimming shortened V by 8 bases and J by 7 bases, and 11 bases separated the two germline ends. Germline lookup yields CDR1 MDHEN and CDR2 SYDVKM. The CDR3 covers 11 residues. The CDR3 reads CASHTGFEAFF. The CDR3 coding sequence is TGTGCCAGCCATACAGGGTTTGAAGCTTTCTTT. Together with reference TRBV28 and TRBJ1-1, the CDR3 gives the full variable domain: DVKVTQSSRYLVKRTGEKVFLECVQDMDHENMFWYRQDPGLGLRLIYFSYDVKMKEKGDIPEGYSVSREKKERFSLILESASTNQTSMYLCASHTGFEAFFGQGTRLTVV.

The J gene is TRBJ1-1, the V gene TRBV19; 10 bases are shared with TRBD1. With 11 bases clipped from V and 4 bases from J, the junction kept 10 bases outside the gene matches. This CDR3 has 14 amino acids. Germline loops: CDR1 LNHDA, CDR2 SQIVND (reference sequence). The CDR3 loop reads CASYPGTGATEAFF. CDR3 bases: TGTGCCTCCTATCCCGGGACAGGGGCCACTGAAGCTTTCTTT.

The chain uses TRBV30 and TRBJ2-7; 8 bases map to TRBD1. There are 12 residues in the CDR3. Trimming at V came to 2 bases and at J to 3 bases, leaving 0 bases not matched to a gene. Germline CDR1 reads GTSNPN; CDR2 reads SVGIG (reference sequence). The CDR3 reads CAWSTGGYEQYF. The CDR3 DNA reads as TGTGCCTGGAGTACAGGGGGCTACGAGCAGTACTTC. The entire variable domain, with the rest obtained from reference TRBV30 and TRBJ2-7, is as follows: SQTIHQWPATLVQPVGSPLSLECTVEGTSNPNLYWYRQAAGRGLQLLFYSVGIGQISSEVPQNLSASRPQDRQFILSSKKLLLSDSGFYLCAWSTGGYEQYFGPGTRLTVT.

The CDR3 nucleotides read TGTGCCAGCAGTGGGTCGTCGGGTAGTGAAAAACTGTTTTTT. Residues: CASSGSSGSEKLFF. The chain employs TRBV25-1 and TRBJ1-4; no reliable D call. The V and J ends lost 4 bases and 7 bases respectively, with 13 bases between them. Per the germline V gene, CDR1 is MGHDK and CDR2 is SYGVNS. The length of the CDR3 is 14 residues.

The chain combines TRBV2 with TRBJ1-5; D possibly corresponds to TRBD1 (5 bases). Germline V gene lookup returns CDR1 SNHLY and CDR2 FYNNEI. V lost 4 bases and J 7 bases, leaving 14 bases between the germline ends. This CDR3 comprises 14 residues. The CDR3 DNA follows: TGTGCCAGCAGTGCCTGGCCCCAGGGCCAGCCCCAGCATTTT. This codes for CASSAWPQGQPQHF.

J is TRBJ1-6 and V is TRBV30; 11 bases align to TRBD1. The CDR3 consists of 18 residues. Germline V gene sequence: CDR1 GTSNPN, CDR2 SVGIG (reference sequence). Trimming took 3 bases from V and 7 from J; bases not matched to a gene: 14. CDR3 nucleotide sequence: TGTGCCTGGAGACCCGGGACAGGGGGGTCCCCTAGCAATTCACCCCTCCACTTT. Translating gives CAWRPGTGGSPSNSPLHF.

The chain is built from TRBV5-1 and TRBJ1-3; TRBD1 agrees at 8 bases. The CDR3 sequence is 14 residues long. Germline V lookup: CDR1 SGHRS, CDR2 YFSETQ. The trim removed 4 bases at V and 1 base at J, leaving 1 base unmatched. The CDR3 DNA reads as TGCGCCAGCAGCCAGGGGGCATCTGGAAACACCATATATTTT. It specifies CASSQGASGNTIYF.

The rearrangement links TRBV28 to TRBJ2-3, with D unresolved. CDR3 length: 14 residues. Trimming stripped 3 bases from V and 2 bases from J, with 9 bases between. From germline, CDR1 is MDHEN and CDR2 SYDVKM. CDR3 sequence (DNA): TGTGCCAGCAGTTTGGTGGGCTTCACAGATACGCAGTATTTT. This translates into CASSLVGFTDTQYF.

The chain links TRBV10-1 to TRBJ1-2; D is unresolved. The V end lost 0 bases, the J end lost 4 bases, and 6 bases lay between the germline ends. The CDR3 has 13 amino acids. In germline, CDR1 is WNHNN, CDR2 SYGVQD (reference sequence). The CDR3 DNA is TGCGCCAGCAGTGAGTCTGGCCTCTATGGCTACACCTTC. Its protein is CASSESGLYGYTF.